A selection of T cell receptor beta chains follows, all from one sample in a study of blood T cell repertoires in COVID-19. Libraries were prepared by immunoSEQ multiplex PCR; TCRdb keeps only in-frame clonotypes and omits some of them. Of some 110,000 clones detected, around 80% appear once; the ten largest clones hold 0.8% to 1%. Sequences were obtained from peripheral blood. These receptors were taken from a woman between 65 and 79 years old with acute or convalescent COVID-19. Each CDR3 is given with its conserved first and last residue. The D gene is left open where the match is weak. Clone size appears in some rows only: once, few, many, or a class for an expanded clone.

abundance | d_gene | j_gene | v_gene | CDR3aa | CDR3nt
. | TRBD2 | TRBJ2-7 | TRBV6-5 | CASGPSGSFYEQYF | TGTGCCAGCGGACCTAGCGGGAGTTTCTACGAGCAGTACTTC
. | . | TRBJ2-3 | TRBV5-4 | CASSLEQGTDTQYF | TGTGCCAGCAGCTTGGAACAGGGCACAGATACGCAGTATTTT
. | TRBD2 | TRBJ2-3 | TRBV7-7 | CASSAVRGSDTQYF | TGTGCCAGCAGCGCAGTGCGGGGGTCAGATACGCAGTATTTT
few | . | TRBJ1-5 | TRBV3-1/TRBV3-2 | CASSQDGEVWQPQHF | TGTGCCAGCAGCCAAGATGGAGAGGTTTGGCAGCCCCAGCATTTT
. | . | TRBJ2-5 | TRBV29-1 | CSVSRGTQYF | TGCAGCGTTTCTAGGGGGACCCAGTACTTC
once | . | TRBJ1-3 | TRBV19 | CASQTGFSGNTIYF | TGTGCCAGTCAAACAGGGTTCTCTGGAAACACCATATATTTT
. | . | TRBJ1-2 | TRBV6-5 | CASRSSGGAEGYTF | TGTGCCAGCAGAAGCTCGGGGGGCGCGGAAGGCTACACCTTC
once | TRBD1 | TRBJ2-3 | TRBV7-8 | CASSSDRGDTDTQYF | TGTGCCAGCAGCTCGGACAGGGGTGACACAGATACGCAGTATTTT
. | . | TRBJ2-1 | TRBV2 | CASSQLDGGQFF | TGTGCCAGCAGTCAACTCGACGGCGGGCAGTTCTTC
. | TRBD1 | TRBJ1-2 | TRBV3-1/TRBV3-2 | CASSRTGVDGYTF | TGTGCCAGCAGCCGCACAGGGGTAGATGGCTACACCTTC
. | TRBD1 | TRBJ1-5 | TRBV19 | CASSQDRVNLIVQPQHF | TGTGCCAGTAGCCAAGACAGGGTTAACCTAATCGTTCAGCCCCAGCATTTT
. | . | TRBJ1-6 | TRBV29-1 | CSVQKGGDSPLHF | TGCAGCGTTCAGAAGGGAGGGGATTCACCCCTCCACTTT
. | . | TRBJ2-7 | TRBV9 | CASSVDGTSYEQYF | TGTGCCAGCAGCGTAGATGGCACATCCTACGAGCAGTACTTC
. | TRBD2 | TRBJ2-1 | TRBV29-1 | CSAEKGTSGGVEQFF | TGCAGCGCCGAAAAGGGGACTAGCGGTGGGGTTGAGCAGTTCTTC
. | TRBD2 | TRBJ2-1 | TRBV5-5 | CASSFGTSGYNEQFF | TGTGCCAGCAGCTTTGGGACTAGCGGCTACAATGAGCAGTTCTTC
. | . | TRBJ2-7 | TRBV19 | CASSSASGYEQYF | TGTGCCAGTAGTTCGGCATCGGGATACGAGCAGTACTTC
few | TRBD1 | TRBJ1-1 | TRBV19 | CASSDRDRSLAFF | TGTGCCAGTAGCGACCGGGACAGAAGTCTAGCTTTCTTT
. | TRBD1 | TRBJ2-5 | TRBV18 | CASSPRGTDQETQYF | TGTGCCAGCTCACCAAGGGGGACAGACCAAGAGACCCAGTACTTC
. | TRBD1 | TRBJ2-7 | TRBV28 | CASSPGGTGGFEQYF | TGTGCCAGCAGTCCAGGAGGGACAGGGGGCTTCGAGCAGTACTTC
. | . | TRBJ2-7 | TRBV6-5 | CASSYSAESSYEQYF | TGTGCCAGCAGTTACTCGGCTGAATCATCCTACGAGCAGTACTTC
. | TRBD1 | TRBJ1-2 | TRBV7-9 | CASSSTLQGGYGYTF | TGTGCCAGCAGCTCGACATTACAGGGGGGCTATGGCTACACCTTC
. | TRBD1 | TRBJ1-4 | TRBV6-1 | CASTTGQATNEKLFF | TGTGCCAGCACCACCGGACAGGCAACTAATGAAAAACTGTTTTTT
few | . | TRBJ2-7 | TRBV7-9 | CASSLGDGGVYEQYF | TGTGCCAGCAGCTTAGGAGACGGGGGAGTCTACGAGCAGTACTTC
. | . | TRBJ2-7 | TRBV7-8 | CASSLGLEAKYF | TGTGCCAGCAGCTTAGGACTGGAGGCTAAGTACTTC
. | TRBD1 | TRBJ1-6 | TRBV5-1 | CASSPGQGDSPLHF | TGCGCCAGCAGCCCTGGACAGGGGGACTCACCCCTCCACTTT
. | . | TRBJ2-1 | TRBV5-4 | CASSDRAQGYNEQFF | TGTGCCAGCAGTGACCGGGCCCAGGGATACAATGAGCAGTTCTTC
. | . | TRBJ1-2 | TRBV2 | CASSEARGKNYGYTF | TGTGCCAGCAGTGAAGCGCGGGGAAAAAACTATGGCTACACCTTC
. | . | TRBJ2-3 | TRBV6-5 | CASSYSSANTQYF | TGTGCCAGCAGTTACTCGAGTGCGAACACGCAGTATTTT
once | . | TRBJ1-2 | TRBV5-5 | CASSLGSKGGGYTF | TGTGCCAGCAGCTTGGGGTCTAAAGGCGGGGGCTACACCTTC
. | TRBD1 | TRBJ2-1 | TRBV5-1 | CASSLEQGDNEQFF | TGCGCCAGCAGCTTGGAACAGGGGGACAATGAGCAGTTCTTC
. | TRBD1 | TRBJ2-7 | TRBV28 | CASLTPGQGAYEQYF | TGTGCCAGCCTCACTCCGGGACAGGGGGCCTACGAGCAGTACTTC
. | . | TRBJ2-5 | TRBV5-1 | CASSFKRQETQYF | TGCGCCAGCAGCTTTAAGCGGCAAGAGACCCAGTACTTC
. | . | TRBJ1-4 | TRBV2 | CASSGTSTNEKLFF | TGTGCCAGCAGTGGGACATCAACTAATGAAAAACTGTTTTTT
. | TRBD2 | TRBJ2-7 | TRBV9 | CASSPAGGGVYEQYF | TGTGCCAGCAGCCCCGCGGGAGGCGGCGTATACGAGCAGTACTTC
. | . | TRBJ2-7 | TRBV6-5 | CASSYSLGGESEQYF | TGTGCCAGCAGTTACTCCCTAGGAGGGGAGTCCGAGCAGTACTTC
. | TRBD1 | TRBJ2-1 | TRBV5-1 | CASSRRPGQGSNEQFF | TGCGCCAGCAGCCGAAGACCGGGACAGGGATCAAATGAGCAGTTCTTC
once | TRBD2 | TRBJ2-5 | TRBV24-1 | CATSATSGADGTQYF | TGTGCCACCAGTGCGACTAGCGGGGCCGATGGGACCCAGTACTTC
. | . | TRBJ2-7 | TRBV12-3/TRBV12-4 | CASSPGSHEQYF | TGTGCCAGCAGCCCAGGGTCCCACGAGCAGTACTTC
. | . | TRBJ2-4 | TRBV5-1 | CASSLRVGSQASNIQYF | TGCGCCAGCAGCTTGAGGGTGGGTTCACAGGCCTCAAACATTCAGTACTTC
. | TRBD1 | TRBJ2-7 | TRBV7-2 | CASSLGDRVTYEQYF | TGTGCCAGCAGCTTAGGGGACAGGGTAACCTACGAGCAGTACTTC
. | TRBD2 | TRBJ2-7 | TRBV5-1 | CASSPSGTSGSYEQYF | TGCGCCAGCAGCCCCTCGGGGACTAGCGGGAGCTACGAGCAGTACTTC
. | . | TRBJ2-4 | TRBV28 | CASRGTPKNIQYF | TGTGCCAGCAGAGGGACACCCAAAAACATTCAGTACTTC
. | TRBD2 | TRBJ2-5 | TRBV19 | CASSHSLAGRETQYF | TGTGCCAGTAGCCACTCACTAGCGGGGAGAGAGACCCAGTACTTC
once | TRBD2 | TRBJ2-2 | TRBV7-6 | CASSLLAGGPGPGELFF | TGTGCCAGCAGCTTACTCGCGGGGGGGCCGGGTCCCGGGGAGCTGTTTTTT
. | . | TRBJ2-2 | TRBV29-1 | CSVVEGTGELFF | TGCAGCGTTGTGGAGGGCACCGGGGAGCTGTTTTTT
. | . | TRBJ2-7 | TRBV5-1 | CASSLGAKNEQYF | TGCGCCAGCAGCTTGGGGGCGAAGAACGAGCAGTACTTC
. | . | TRBJ1-1 | TRBV28 | CASSLGAVLMNTEAFF | TGTGCCAGCAGTTTAGGGGCAGTGCTTATGAACACTGAAGCTTTCTTT
. | . | TRBJ1-3 | TRBV7-9 | CASSPIDRLAIYF | TGTGCCAGCAGCCCGATTGACAGACTAGCCATATATTTT
. | . | TRBJ1-4 | TRBV7-9 | CASSPGGGNEKLFF | TGTGCCAGCAGCCCTGGGGGGGGAAATGAAAAACTGTTTTTT
few | TRBD1 | TRBJ2-1 | TRBV12-5 | CASGSGQGAGNEQFF | TGTGCTAGTGGTTCGGGACAGGGGGCCGGCAATGAGCAGTTCTTC
. | . | TRBJ2-5 | TRBV2 | CASSSPGETQYF | TGTGCCAGCAGTTCCCCCGGGGAGACCCAGTACTTC
. | . | TRBJ2-1 | TRBV7-2 | CASSIRRGGLYNEQFF | TGTGCCAGCAGTATCCGGAGGGGGGGGCTTTACAATGAGCAGTTCTTC
. | . | TRBJ2-7 | TRBV3-1/TRBV3-2 | CASSQGSGAGYEQYF | TGTGCCAGCAGCCAAGGGTCAGGGGCTGGGTACGAGCAGTACTTC
. | . | TRBJ1-4 | TRBV30 | CAWSVPAQALNEKLFF | TGTGCCTGGAGTGTACCCGCTCAAGCCCTGAATGAAAAACTGTTTTTT
. | . | TRBJ1-2 | TRBV7-9 | CASSSFLSTGVPGYTF | TGTGCCAGCAGCTCATTTCTCTCCACCGGGGTACCGGGCTACACCTTC